Each of the 11 T cell receptor beta chains below was sequenced from the same sample in a study of Graves' ophthalmopathy and Graves' hyperthyroidism. CDR3 regions of TCR beta were amplified from RNA transcripts. The workflow started with a first-round RT-PCR run with HTBI primers and then moved on to a second-round multiplex PCR. From the multiplex PCR reads, TCRdb called clonotypes with MiXCR, one entry per CDR3 protein. The table shows roughly 700,000 distinct CDR3 sequences, with roughly 40% occurring only once. The specimen was peripheral blood. These receptor sequences come from an adult man with Graves' ophthalmopathy.

The chain carries TRBV9 and TRBJ1-1; D gene unclear. Deletions cut 4 bases from V and 6 bases from J, with 7 bases between. The CDR3 consists of 11 residues. The germline V gene encodes CDR1 SGDLS and CDR2 YYNGEE. The CDR3 protein is CASSQMSEAFF. The CDR3, as DNA: TGTGCCAGCAGCCAAATGTCTGAAGCTTTCTTT.

This clonotype was recorded at least ten times. The genes are TRBV2 and TRBJ1-5; 7 nucleotides align to TRBD1. Unmatched junction bases numbered 6, after V lost 4 bases and J lost 6 bases. The CDR3 contains 14 residues. Germline V gene sequence: CDR1 SNHLY, CDR2 FYNNEI. CDR3 bases: TGTGCCAGCAGTGGGGGCAGGGGGGTTCAGCCCCAGCATTTT. Translation: CASSGGRGVQPQHF.

The gene calls are TRBV9 and TRBJ1-2, with D unresolved. The V end lost 4 bases, the J end lost 2 bases, and 21 bases lay between the germline ends. The CDR3 runs 17 residues. CDR1 is SGDLS and CDR2 is YYNGEE in the germline V gene. The CDR3 DNA follows: TGTGCCAGCAGCTTAGTAACGGCGCAGGTCCTAAACTATGGCTACACCTTC. This codes for CASSLVTAQVLNYGYTF. Based on the CDR3 plus reference TRBV9 and TRBJ1-2, the full variable domain is DSGVTQTPKHLITATGQRVTLRCSPRSGDLSVYWYQQSLDQGLQFLIQYYNGEERAKGNILERFSAQQFPDLHSELNLSSLELGDSALYFCASSLVTAQVLNYGYTFGSGTRLTVV.

There are many counts of this clonotype. This rearrangement joins TRBV15 to TRBJ2-6, with D tentatively TRBD1 (6 bases). Trimming pared 2 bases from V and 2 bases from J, leaving 10 bases between. CDR1 is LNHNV, CDR2 YYDKDF, per germline (reference sequence). This CDR3 comprises 16 residues. The chain's CDR3 is CATSRTPGAGANVLTF. CDR3 bases: TGTGCCACCAGCAGAACCCCAGGGGCTGGGGCCAACGTCCTGACTTTC.

The chain uses TRBV20-1 and TRBJ2-7, with unresolved D. Germline V gene sequence: CDR1 DFQATT, CDR2 SNEGSKA (reference sequence). CDR3 size: 11 residues. The germline V and J ends were trimmed by 5 bases and 4 bases, with 9 bases remaining between them. CDR3 sequence: CSAPWGYEQYF. The DNA for the CDR3 is TGCAGTGCTCCCTGGGGTTACGAGCAGTACTTC.

V usage is TRBV7-9 and J usage is TRBJ2-7; D gene uncertain. The germline V gene has CDR1 SEHNR and CDR2 FQNEAQ (reference sequence). The CDR3 loop spans 15 amino acids. Trimming removed 3 bases at V and 4 bases at J, with 16 bases between. The CDR3 coding sequence is TGTGCCAGCAGCTTGGATGCAGCGAGTCTTTACGAGCAGTACTTC. Translation gives CASSLDAASLYEQYF.

Only one count was recorded for this clonotype. This chain uses TRBV20-1 with TRBJ1-5; no definite D call. Trimming removed 1 base at V and 0 bases at J, with 10 bases between. Germline CDR1 reads DFQATT; CDR2 reads SNEGSKA (reference sequence). This CDR3 spans 15 amino acids. CDR3 sequence: CSARVVDTSNQPQHF. The CDR3 DNA is TGCAGTGCTAGAGTTGTTGATACTAGCAATCAGCCCCAGCATTTT.

The CDR3 nucleotides read TGCGCCAGCAGTGCTCAGGGGCTCACCTCTAATCAGCCCCAGCATTTT. Translation gives CASSAQGLTSNQPQHF. This chain joins TRBV5-1 and TRBJ1-5; D might be TRBD1 (6 bases). The CDR3 loop spans 16 amino acids. V was cut by 5 bases and J by 4 bases, with 19 bases left in between. Germline V gives CDR1 SGHRS, CDR2 YFSETQ.

V usage is TRBV11-2 and J usage is TRBJ2-7; 8 bases match TRBD1. The end of the DNA fits TRBJ2-1 better, so the J call may be wrong. Germline CDR1 SGHAT, CDR2 FQNNGV. This CDR3 contains 16 residues. CDR3: CASRPGTGPADNEQFF. CDR3 in DNA: TGTGCCAGCAGACCCGGGACAGGTCCAGCGGACAATGAGCAGTTCTTC.

This chain connects TRBV19 to TRBJ1-5; TRBD1 matches 8 bases. With 8 bases clipped from V and 0 bases from J, the junction kept 6 bases outside the gene matches. The CDR3 totals 15 residues. Germline CDR1 LNHDA, CDR2 SQIVND (reference sequence). This CDR3 is CASGGQAFSNQPQHF. CDR3 bases: TGTGCCAGTGGGGGACAGGCATTTAGCAATCAGCCCCAGCATTTT.

This chain uses TRBV7-9 with TRBJ1-3; perhaps TRBD1 as D (6 bases). Trimming stripped 5 bases from V and 0 bases from J, with 17 bases between. Germline CDR1 reads SEHNR; CDR2 reads FQNEAQ (reference sequence). The CDR3 is 17 residues long. The CDR3 region is CASSPSLQQGSGNTIYF. The CDR3 DNA sequence: TGTGCCAGCAGCCCTAGCCTCCAACAGGGCTCTGGAAACACCATATATTTT.